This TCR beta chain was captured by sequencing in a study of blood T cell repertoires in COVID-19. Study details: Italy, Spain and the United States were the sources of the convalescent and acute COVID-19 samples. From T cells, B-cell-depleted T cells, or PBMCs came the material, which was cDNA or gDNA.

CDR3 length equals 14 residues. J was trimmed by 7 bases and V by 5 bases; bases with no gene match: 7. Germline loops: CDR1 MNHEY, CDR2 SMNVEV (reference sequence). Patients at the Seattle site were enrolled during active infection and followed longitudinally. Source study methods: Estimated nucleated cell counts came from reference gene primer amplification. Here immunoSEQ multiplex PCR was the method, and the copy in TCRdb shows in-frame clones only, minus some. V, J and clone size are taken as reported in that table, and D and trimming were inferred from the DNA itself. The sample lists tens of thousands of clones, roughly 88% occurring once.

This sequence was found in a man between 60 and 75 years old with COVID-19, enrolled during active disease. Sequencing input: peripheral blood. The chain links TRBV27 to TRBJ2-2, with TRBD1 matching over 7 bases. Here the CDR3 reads CASSLGGLIGELFF. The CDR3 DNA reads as TGTGCCAGCAGTCTAGGGGGCCTGATCGGGGAGCTGTTTTTT.